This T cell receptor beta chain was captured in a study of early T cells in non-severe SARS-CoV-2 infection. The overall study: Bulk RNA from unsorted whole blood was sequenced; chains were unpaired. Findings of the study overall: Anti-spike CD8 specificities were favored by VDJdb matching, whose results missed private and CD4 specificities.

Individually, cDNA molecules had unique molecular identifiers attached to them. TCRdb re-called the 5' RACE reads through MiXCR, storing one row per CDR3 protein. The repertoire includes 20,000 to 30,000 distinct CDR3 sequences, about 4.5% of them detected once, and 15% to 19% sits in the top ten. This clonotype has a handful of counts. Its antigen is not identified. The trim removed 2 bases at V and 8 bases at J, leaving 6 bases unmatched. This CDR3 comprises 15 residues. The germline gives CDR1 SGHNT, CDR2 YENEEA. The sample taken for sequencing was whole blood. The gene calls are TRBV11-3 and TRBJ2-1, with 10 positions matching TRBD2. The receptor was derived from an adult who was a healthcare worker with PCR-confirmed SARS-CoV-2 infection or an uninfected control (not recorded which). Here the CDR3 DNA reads TGTGCCAGCAGCTTACGACTAGCGGGTAGAGATGAGCAGTTCTTC. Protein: CASSLRLAGRDEQFF.